Reported below is one T cell receptor beta chain. This entry belongs to a study of monozygotic twins with cystic fibrosis. Only in-frame clones appear in the TCRdb table, and some are missing; sequencing was by immunoSEQ multiplex PCR. Among more than 25,000 clones listed, 90% were seen once. Germline V gene data show CDR1 as SGDLS and CDR2 as YYNGEE. This CDR3 has 14 residues. Trimming at V came to 7 bases and at J to 5 bases, leaving 11 bases not matched to a gene. The origin of this receptor is a girl aged 2 to 9 with cystic fibrosis. Material: blood. J is TRBJ1-2 and V is TRBV9; 7 nucleotides agree with TRBD1. The DNA of the CDR3 is TGTGCCAGCCCACCCCCCCACAGGGGTTATGGCTACACCTTC. Translating gives CASPPPHRGYGYTF.